Shown below are 14 T cell receptor beta chains from a single sample sequenced in a study of T cell repertoires in cytomegalovirus infection. In TCRdb, the reads were re-called with MiXCR into one record per CDR3 protein. The data hold 700,000 to 900,000 distinct CDR3 sequences, with around 29% observed a single time. No antigens are known for them. This specimen consisted of cultured CD8+ T cells from PBMCs, obtained from culture after CMV antigen stimulation. These receptors all stem from a human donor in good health (CMV status not recorded). Some clones in this sample may be carry-over from other donors' samples.

Only a few counts were recorded for this clonotype. The gene calls are TRBV6-2 or TRBV6-3 and TRBJ2-1; 9 nucleotides line up with TRBD2. CDR1 MNHEY and CDR2 SVGEGT come from the germline V gene. V was pared by 2 bases and J by 6 bases, with 5 bases of the junction left unmatched. This CDR3 is 15 amino acids long. The CDR3: CASSYGGGAFNEQFF. DNA of the CDR3: TGTGCCAGCAGTTACGGCGGGGGGGCGTTCAATGAGCAGTTCTTC.

Ten or more counts support this clonotype. This chain uses TRBV6-1 with TRBJ2-5; D remains unclear. The CDR3 has 15 residues. Germline assignment: CDR1 MNHNS and CDR2 SASEGT. V dropped 8 bases and J dropped 0 bases, with 16 bases sitting between them. CDR3 nucleotide sequence: TGTGCCAGCGCGATGGAGCTCGGGTACCAAGAGACCCAGTACTTC. Amino acid sequence: CASAMELGYQETQYF.

This clonotype has more than one count but fewer than ten. This chain uses TRBV5-4 with TRBJ1-1; D call uncertain. Trimming stripped 0 bases from V and 1 base from J, with 13 bases between. The CDR3 totals 16 residues. Germline values: CDR1 SGHNT, CDR2 YYREEE (reference sequence). The CDR3 DNA is TGTGCCAGCAGCTTGGAGCTGTCGGATTGGAACACTGAAGCTTTCTTT. Translated: CASSLELSDWNTEAFF.

The chain recombines TRBV19 with TRBJ1-5, with TRBD1 matching 7 bases. After removal of 7 bases from V and 0 bases from J, the junction contained 6 bases not matched to a gene. Germline-derived CDR1 and CDR2 are LNHDA and SQIVND (reference sequence). This CDR3 region has 15 residues. This CDR3 reads CASTSTGRSNQPQHF. The CDR3 DNA follows: TGTGCCAGTACCTCGACAGGGCGTAGCAATCAGCCCCAGCATTTT.

The rearrangement joins TRBV7-9 to TRBJ1-5; maybe TRBD1 (6 bases). Germline V gives CDR1 SEHNR, CDR2 FQNEAQ (reference sequence). CDR3 length: 14 residues. The germline V and J ends were trimmed by 4 bases and 7 bases, with 14 bases remaining between them. Written as DNA, the CDR3 is TGTGCCAGCAGCTCGGCGGGTGGACAGCAGCCCCAGCATTTT. Translated: CASSSAGGQQPQHF.

The chain uses TRBV14 and TRBJ2-5; the match to TRBD2 covers 7 bases. From germline, CDR1 is SGHDN and CDR2 FVKESK. J gave up 5 bases and V 0 bases, and 9 bases lay outside the gene matches. This CDR3 contains 16 residues. The CDR3, as DNA: TGTGCCAGCAGCCAAGATGGCGCGGGGGACGCGGAGACCCAGTACTTC. It specifies CASSQDGAGDAETQYF.

This clonotype was counted only a few times. J is TRBJ1-1 and V is TRBV6-2 or TRBV6-3; no definite D call. V was pared by 5 bases and J by 3 bases, with 16 bases between. CDR1 and CDR2 from the germline V gene are MNHEY and SVGEGT. The length of the CDR3 is 15 residues. The CDR3: CASSRRAWRDTEAFF. For the CDR3, the DNA is TGTGCCAGCAGTCGCCGGGCCTGGAGGGACACTGAAGCTTTCTTT.

This clonotype has ten or more counts. The J gene is TRBJ2-1, the V gene TRBV7-3; the D gene is possibly TRBD1 (7 bases). V was shortened by 1 base and J by 0 bases, with 13 bases between the two germline ends. The CDR3 runs 17 residues. In germline, CDR1 is SGHTA, CDR2 FQGTGA. The CDR3 coding sequence is TGTGCCAGCAGCTTAAGCTCAGGGGGGACCTCCTACAATGAGCAGTTCTTC. Translating it yields CASSLSSGGTSYNEQFF.

This clonotype was counted ten times or more. The chain uses TRBV12-3 or TRBV12-4 and TRBJ1-5, with D tentatively TRBD1 (5 bases). The CDR3 loop spans 13 amino acids. Trimming removed 7 bases from V and 6 bases from J, with 13 bases in between. The CDR3 nucleotides are TGTGCCAGCACCAGGGACGGGAGTCAGCCCCAGCATTTT. Its translation: CASTRDGSQPQHF.

This chain uses TRBV19 with TRBJ1-5; D possibly corresponds to TRBD1 (5 bases). Germline CDR1 and CDR2: LNHDA and SQIVND (reference sequence). Trimming left V 7 bases short and J 3 bases short, with 19 bases between. There are 16 residues in the CDR3. The CDR3 DNA follows: TGTGCCAGTACATACTCACTAGGAGGGGCCAATCAGCCCCAGCATTTT. It codes for CASTYSLGGANQPQHF. Supplemented by reference TRBV19 and TRBJ1-5, the full variable domain reads DGGITQSPKYLFRKEGQNVTLSCEQNLNHDAMYWYRQDPGQGLRLIYYSQIVNDFQKGDIAEGYSVSREKKESFPLTVTSAQKNPTAFYLCASTYSLGGANQPQHFGDGTRLSIL.

The chain couples TRBV7-6 to TRBJ2-3, with TRBD2 matching over 11 bases. Germline lookup yields CDR1 SGHVS and CDR2 FNYEAQ. V gave up 5 bases and J gave up 6 bases; unmatched junction bases: 1. This CDR3 region has 13 residues. The CDR3 DNA reads as TGTGCCAGCAGCGGACTAGCGGGCGATACGCAGTATTTT. It encodes CASSGLAGDTQYF.

This clonotype was observed a handful of times. This chain connects TRBV5-1 to TRBJ1-2; D perhaps matches TRBD1 (5 bases). There are 15 residues in the CDR3. The germline gives CDR1 SGHRS, CDR2 YFSETQ. V was pared by 0 bases and J by 2 bases, with 11 bases between. DNA for the CDR3: TGCGCCAGCAGCTTGGCGCGGACAAAGAACTATGGCTACACCTTC. The encoded protein is CASSLARTKNYGYTF.

V is TRBV5-4 and J is TRBJ2-1; 11 nucleotides line up with TRBD2. This CDR3 spans 15 amino acids. The germline V gene encodes CDR1 SGHNT and CDR2 YYREEE (reference sequence). V gave up 4 bases and J gave up 7 bases; unmatched junction bases: 7. Here the CDR3 reads CASSPSSGGTNEQFF. The CDR3 DNA follows: TGTGCCAGCAGCCCCTCTAGCGGGGGGACTAATGAGCAGTTCTTC.

The V gene is TRBV7-9, the J gene TRBJ2-5; no clear D. The CDR3 loop spans 14 amino acids. Germline CDR1 SEHNR, CDR2 FQNEAQ (reference sequence). The V gene lost 1 base and the J gene lost 5 bases, with 11 bases spanning the gap. DNA of the CDR3: TGTGCCAGCAGCTTAGAGGTAGACCTGGAGACCCAGTACTTC. Amino acids: CASSLEVDLETQYF.